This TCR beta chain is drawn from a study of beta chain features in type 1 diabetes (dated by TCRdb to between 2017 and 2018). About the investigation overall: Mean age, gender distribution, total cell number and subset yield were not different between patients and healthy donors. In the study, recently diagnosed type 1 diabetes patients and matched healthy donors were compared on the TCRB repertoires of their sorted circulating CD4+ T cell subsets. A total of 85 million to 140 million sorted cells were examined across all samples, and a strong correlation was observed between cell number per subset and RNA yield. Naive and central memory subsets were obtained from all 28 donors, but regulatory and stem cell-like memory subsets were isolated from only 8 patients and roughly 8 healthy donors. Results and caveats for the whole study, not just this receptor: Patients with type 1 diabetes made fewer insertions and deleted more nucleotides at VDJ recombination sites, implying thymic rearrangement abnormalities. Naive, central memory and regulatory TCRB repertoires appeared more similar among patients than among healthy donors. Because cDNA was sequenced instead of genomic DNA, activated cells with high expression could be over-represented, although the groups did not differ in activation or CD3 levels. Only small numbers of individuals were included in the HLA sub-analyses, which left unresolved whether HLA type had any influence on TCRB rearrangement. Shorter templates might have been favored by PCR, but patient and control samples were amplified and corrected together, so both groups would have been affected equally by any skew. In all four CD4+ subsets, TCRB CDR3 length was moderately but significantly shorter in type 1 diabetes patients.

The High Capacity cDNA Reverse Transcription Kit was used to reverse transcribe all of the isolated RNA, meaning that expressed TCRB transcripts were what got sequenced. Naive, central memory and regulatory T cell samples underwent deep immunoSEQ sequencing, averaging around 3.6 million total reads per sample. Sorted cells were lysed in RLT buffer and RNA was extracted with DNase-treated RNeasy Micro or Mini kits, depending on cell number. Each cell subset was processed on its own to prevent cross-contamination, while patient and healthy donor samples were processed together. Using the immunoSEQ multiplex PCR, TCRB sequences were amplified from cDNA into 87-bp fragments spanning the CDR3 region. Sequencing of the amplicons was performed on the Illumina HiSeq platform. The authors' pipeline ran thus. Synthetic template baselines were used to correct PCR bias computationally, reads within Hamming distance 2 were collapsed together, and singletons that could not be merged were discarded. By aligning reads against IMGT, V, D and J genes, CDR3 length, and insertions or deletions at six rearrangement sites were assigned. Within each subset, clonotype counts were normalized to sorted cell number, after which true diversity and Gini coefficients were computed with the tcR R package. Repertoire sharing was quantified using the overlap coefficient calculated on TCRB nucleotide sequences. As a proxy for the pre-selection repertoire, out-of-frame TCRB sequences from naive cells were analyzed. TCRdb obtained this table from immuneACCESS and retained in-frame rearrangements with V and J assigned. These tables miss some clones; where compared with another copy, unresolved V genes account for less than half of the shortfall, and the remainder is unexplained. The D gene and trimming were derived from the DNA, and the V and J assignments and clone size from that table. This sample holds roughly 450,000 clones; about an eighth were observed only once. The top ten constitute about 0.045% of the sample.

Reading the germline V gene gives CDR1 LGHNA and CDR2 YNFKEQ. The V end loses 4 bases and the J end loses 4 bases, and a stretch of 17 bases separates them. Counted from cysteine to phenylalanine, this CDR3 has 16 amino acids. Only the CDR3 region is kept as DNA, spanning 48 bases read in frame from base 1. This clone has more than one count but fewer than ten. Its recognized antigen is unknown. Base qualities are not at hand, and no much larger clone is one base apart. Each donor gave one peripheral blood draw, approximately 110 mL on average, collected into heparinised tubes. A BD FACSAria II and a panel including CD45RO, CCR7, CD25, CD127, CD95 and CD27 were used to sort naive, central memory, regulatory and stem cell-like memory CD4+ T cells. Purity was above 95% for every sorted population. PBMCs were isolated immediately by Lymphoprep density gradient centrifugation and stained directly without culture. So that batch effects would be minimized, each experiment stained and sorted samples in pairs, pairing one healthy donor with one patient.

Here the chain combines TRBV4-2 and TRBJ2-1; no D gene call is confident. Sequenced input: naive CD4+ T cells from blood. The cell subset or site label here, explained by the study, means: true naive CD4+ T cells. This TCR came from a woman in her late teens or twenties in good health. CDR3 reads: CASSPAGNSLYNEQFF. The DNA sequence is TGTGCCAGCAGCCCGGCCGGAAATTCATTATACAATGAGCAGTTCTTC.